A single sample gave rise to the 22 T cell receptor beta chains below, sequenced in a study of T-cell memory formation after mild COVID-19. TCRdb used MiXCR to reprocess the 5' RACE reads, holding one entry per CDR3 protein. This table holds about 350,000 distinct CDR3 sequences, 20% to 25% found once. The sequenced sample was PBMCs or a T cell subset sorted from them (not recorded which). The receptors here all came from a man aged 18 to 30 who had mild COVID-19 (a few samples of this study predate the infection). Cell type and time point are not known.

This clonotype was observed a handful of times. The chain joins TRBV5-1 to TRBJ1-1, with a tentative D call TRBD1 (5 bases). Germline CDR1 SGHRS, CDR2 YFSETQ. The CDR3 extends over 13 amino acids. V was shortened by 4 bases and J by 10 bases, with 17 bases between the two germline ends. CDR3 residues: CASSPPAGLGAFF. For the CDR3, the DNA is TGCGCCAGCAGCCCCCCGGCGGGACTAGGAGCTTTCTTT.

The chain couples TRBV4-2 to TRBJ2-3; D remains unclear. Germline CDR1 and CDR2: LGHNA and YNFKEQ. The CDR3 totals 13 residues. V lost 10 bases to trimming and J lost 2 bases, with 13 bases between them. The CDR3 DNA reads as TGTGCCATCGCCGCTTCTCCCACAGATACGCAGTATTTT. It yields the protein CAIAASPTDTQYF.

This chain uses TRBV6-5 with TRBJ2-5; D call uncertain. Germline V CDR1 and CDR2: MNHEY, SVGAGI. The V and J ends lost 8 bases and 5 bases respectively, with 9 bases between them. The CDR3 contains 11 residues. The CDR3 nucleotides read TGTGCCAGCGGAAACTGGGAGACCCAGTACTTC. Translation gives CASGNWETQYF.

The V call is TRBV6-1, the J call TRBJ1-1, with D perhaps matching TRBD1 (5 bases). CDR3 length equals 16 residues. V was cut by 2 bases and J by 7 bases, with 20 bases left in between. CDR1 is MNHNS, CDR2 SASEGT, per germline. This chain's CDR3 is CASSEWGNGAAIEAFF. The CDR3 region has the DNA TGTGCCAGCAGTGAATGGGGCAACGGGGCGGCAATTGAAGCTTTCTTT.

This clonotype came up a few times. The V and J genes are TRBV7-6 and TRBJ1-1; 7 nucleotides agree with TRBD1. The length of the CDR3 is 14 residues. Germline loops: CDR1 SGHVS, CDR2 FNYEAQ. V gave up 5 bases and J gave up 0 bases; unmatched junction bases: 3. The CDR3 loop reads CASSAQGVNTEAFF. CDR3 nucleotide sequence: TGTGCCAGCAGCGCCCAGGGGGTGAACACTGAAGCTTTCTTT.

This clonotype was picked up many times. The chain couples TRBV7-2 to TRBJ2-1; D may be TRBD2 (6 bases). This CDR3 has 14 residues. The V end lost 3 bases, the J end lost 4 bases, and 10 bases lay between the germline ends. The germline gives CDR1 SGHTA, CDR2 FQGNSA. The CDR3 loop reads CASSFGGAYNEQFF. The CDR3 DNA follows: TGTGCCAGCAGCTTTGGCGGGGCGTACAATGAGCAGTTCTTC.

The chain links TRBV4-3 to TRBJ1-2; weak D call: TRBD1 (5 bases). The CDR3 consists of 16 residues. Per the germline V gene, CDR1 is LGHNA and CDR2 is YSLEER. V was shortened by 0 bases and J by 6 bases, with 17 bases between the two germline ends. The CDR3 region is CASSQDLQGGRDGYTF. DNA of the CDR3: TGCGCCAGCAGCCAAGATCTTCAGGGAGGGAGAGATGGCTACACCTTC.

This chain connects TRBV18 to TRBJ2-5; D may match TRBD1 or TRBD2 (5 bases each). Trimming removed 2 bases from V and 5 bases from J, with 12 bases in between. Germline V gene sequence: CDR1 KGHSH, CDR2 LQKENI. This CDR3 spans 14 amino acids. In DNA form, the CDR3 reads TGTGCCAGCTCACCAGGGGGACGGGGTGAGACCCAGTACTTC. Translation gives CASSPGGRGETQYF.

The V gene is TRBV5-1, the J gene TRBJ1-2; 9 positions match TRBD1. Germline CDR1 reads SGHRS; CDR2 reads YFSETQ. The V gene end was trimmed by 2 bases and the J gene end by 7 bases; junction bases not matched to a gene: 6. The CDR3 runs 14 residues. The CDR3 DNA sequence: TGCGCCAGCAGCTTAGAACAGGGGGCAAGTGGCTACACCTTC. Translated: CASSLEQGASGYTF.

V and J are TRBV18 and TRBJ1-5; D unresolved. The CDR3 has 15 amino acids. Germline CDR1 and CDR2: KGHSH and LQKENI. Trimming left V 2 bases short and J 7 bases short, with 15 bases between. CDR3 residues: CASSPAGAVGQPQHF. CDR3 DNA sequence: TGTGCCAGCTCACCAGCGGGAGCGGTCGGCCAGCCCCAGCATTTT.

The rearrangement joins TRBV7-6 to TRBJ2-1, with 7 positions matching TRBD2. V gave up 1 base and J gave up 9 bases; unmatched junction bases: 6. Germline-derived CDR1 and CDR2 are SGHVS and FNYEAQ. The CDR3 consists of 14 residues. The chain's CDR3 is CASSLVGREGEQFF. CDR3 DNA: TGTGCCAGCAGCTTAGTGGGCAGGGAGGGTGAGCAGTTCTTC.

This clonotype has more than one count but fewer than ten. V usage is TRBV12-3 or TRBV12-4 and J usage is TRBJ1-5; possible D gene TRBD1, 5 bases. V was pared by 3 bases and J by 1 base, with 10 bases between. The CDR3 spans 15 residues. The CDR3: CASSFQGMSNQPQHF. CDR3 sequence (DNA): TGTGCCAGCAGTTTCCAGGGAATGAGCAATCAGCCCCAGCATTTT.

This rearrangement joins TRBV6-2 or TRBV6-3 to TRBJ1-5; D call uncertain. There are 12 residues in the CDR3. The germline V gene has CDR1 MNHEY and CDR2 SVGEGT. Trimming stripped 10 bases from V and 4 bases from J, with 11 bases between. This chain's CDR3 is CATSPVNQPQHF. CDR3 in DNA: TGTGCCACCTCCCCTGTTAATCAGCCCCAGCATTTT.

This chain joins TRBV7-9 and TRBJ1-1; no clear D. CDR3 size: 13 residues. CDR1 is SEHNR and CDR2 is FQNEAQ in the germline V gene (reference sequence). V dropped 1 base and J dropped 8 bases, with 11 bases sitting between them. In nucleotides, the CDR3 is TGTGCCAGCAGCTTAGTGCGGGTGATGGAAGCTTTCTTT. As protein: CASSLVRVMEAFF.

This clonotype was observed a handful of times. This chain uses TRBV3-1 with TRBJ2-5, with D unresolved. From germline, CDR1 is LGHDT and CDR2 YNNKEL (reference sequence). V was trimmed by 0 bases and J by 5 bases, leaving 1 base between them. The CDR3 consists of 11 residues. The CDR3 region has the DNA TGTGCCAGCAGCCAAGACGAGACCCAGTACTTC. Residues: CASSQDETQYF.

This clonotype has more than one count but fewer than ten. This rearrangement joins TRBV5-1 to TRBJ2-1; 16 bases map to TRBD2. Trimming removed 4 bases from V and 0 bases from J; junction bases left unmatched: 10. The CDR3 is made up of 20 amino acids. Germline-derived CDR1 and CDR2 are SGHRS and YFSETQ. As DNA, the CDR3 is TGCGCCAGCAGCGCGCCACCGGGACTAGCGGGGGGGTCCTCCTACAATGAGCAGTTCTTC. As protein: CASSAPPGLAGGSSYNEQFF.

The CDR3 DNA reads TGTGCCAGCAGCCCGACGTGGGGCCACAATCAGCCCCAGCATTTT. As protein: CASSPTWGHNQPQHF. The chain joins TRBV9 to TRBJ1-5; possible D gene TRBD1, 5 bases. The V gene lost 4 bases and the J gene lost 3 bases, with 14 bases spanning the gap. In germline, CDR1 is SGDLS, CDR2 YYNGEE. The CDR3 totals 15 residues.

The V call is TRBV6-2 or TRBV6-3, the J call TRBJ1-5; D possibly corresponds to TRBD1 (6 bases). Germline V gene data show CDR1 as MNHEY and CDR2 as SVGEGT. V was cut by 8 bases and J by 11 bases, with 22 bases left in between. This CDR3 has 14 residues. The CDR3 nucleotides read TGTGCCAGCGGAGGGCAGGGGTCTCCCGGAGCCCAGCATTTT. Protein: CASGGQGSPGAQHF.

This clonotype was seen a few times. The J gene is TRBJ2-5, the V gene TRBV6-5; 7 nucleotides agree with TRBD1. The CDR3 extends over 14 amino acids. Per the germline V gene, CDR1 is MNHEY and CDR2 is SVGAGI. J was trimmed by 1 base and V by 7 bases; bases with no gene match: 6. DNA of the CDR3: TGTGCCAGCACTCCCGGACAGGCCCAAGAGACCCAGTACTTC. This encodes CASTPGQAQETQYF.

This clonotype was counted a few times. This chain links TRBV6-2 or TRBV6-3 with TRBJ2-7; D might be TRBD2 (6 bases). CDR1 MNHEY and CDR2 SVGEGT come from the germline V gene. The germline V and J ends were trimmed by 5 bases and 3 bases, with 14 bases remaining between them. The CDR3 is 14 amino acids. This chain's CDR3 is CASSQPGGFYEQYV. CDR3 sequence (DNA): TGTGCCAGCAGTCAACCAGGAGGGTTCTACGAGCAGTACGTC.

This clonotype was recorded a few times. The V call is TRBV5-1, the J call TRBJ2-5, with 11 bases fitting TRBD2. CDR1 and CDR2 (germline): SGHRS, YFSETQ. The CDR3 runs to 15 residues. V lost 4 bases, J lost 5 bases, and 7 bases stayed unmatched. DNA for the CDR3: TGCGCCAGCAGCACCTTAGCGGGGGGGCCCGAGACCCAGTACTTC. Amino acids: CASSTLAGGPETQYF.

The chain combines TRBV18 with TRBJ1-1, with 8 positions matching TRBD1. This CDR3 comprises 16 residues. CDR1 is KGHSH, CDR2 LQKENI, per germline. The trim removed 6 bases at V and 4 bases at J, leaving 13 bases unmatched. CDR3 amino acids: CASSESRTGWGTEAFF. The CDR3 DNA follows: TGTGCCAGCTCCGAATCCCGGACAGGGTGGGGCACTGAAGCTTTCTTT.